This T cell receptor beta chain emerged from a study of regulatory T cells in long-lasting Graves disease. This clonotype has a count of ten or more. Antigen: not known. Time point described: newly diagnosed GD, antithyroid drugs for less than 3 months. From RNA extracted from PBMCs, the TCR library was made. General study findings and limits: Persistent Graves' patients showed a TCR diversity that was lower than that of newly diagnosed ones.

Arm-PCR of CDR3 regions and iRepertoire HTBI primers were used to build TCR beta libraries. One entry per CDR3 protein results from TCRdb running MiXCR on the multiplex PCR reads. The sample contains hundreds of thousands of distinct CDR3 sequences, roughly 15% of which appear only once. CDR3 length: 15 residues. With 4 bases clipped from V and 3 bases from J, the junction kept 6 bases outside the gene matches. Per germline, CDR1 LGHDT and CDR2 YNNKEL (reference sequence). This same sample was also taken into another study, of T cells in Graves' hyperthyroidism and ophthalmopathy. That investigation notes: Hyperthyroidism in the patients, aged 18 to 65, was newly diagnosed and under 2 months in duration. A first-round RT-PCR of the TCR CDR3 used the HTBI primer set.

The chain joins TRBV3-1 to TRBJ2-7, with TRBD2 matching 10 bases. This TCR derives from a woman between 25 and 40 years old with Graves disease. Specimen: peripheral blood mononuclear cells (PBMCs), collected at new diagnosis, from a patient treated with antithyroid drugs. In DNA, the CDR3 is TGTGCCAGCAGCCGATCGGCTAGCGGGAGCTACGAGCAGTACTTC. This sequence encodes CASSRSASGSYEQYF.